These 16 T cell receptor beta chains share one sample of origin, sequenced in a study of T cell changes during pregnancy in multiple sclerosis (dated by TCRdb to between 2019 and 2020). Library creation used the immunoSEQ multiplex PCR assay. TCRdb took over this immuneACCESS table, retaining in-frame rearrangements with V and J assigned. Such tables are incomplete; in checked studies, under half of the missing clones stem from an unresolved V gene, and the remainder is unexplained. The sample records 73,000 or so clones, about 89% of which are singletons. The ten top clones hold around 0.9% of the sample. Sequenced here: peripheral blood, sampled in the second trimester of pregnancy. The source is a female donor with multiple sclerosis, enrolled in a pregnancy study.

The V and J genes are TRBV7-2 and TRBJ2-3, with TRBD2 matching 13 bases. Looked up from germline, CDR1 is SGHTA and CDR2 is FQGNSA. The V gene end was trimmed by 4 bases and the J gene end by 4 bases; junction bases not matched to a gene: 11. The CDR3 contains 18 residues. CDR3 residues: CASSSPLTSGGLADTQYF. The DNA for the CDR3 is TGTGCCAGCAGCTCCCCTCTGACTAGCGGGGGGCTCGCAGATACGCAGTATTTT.

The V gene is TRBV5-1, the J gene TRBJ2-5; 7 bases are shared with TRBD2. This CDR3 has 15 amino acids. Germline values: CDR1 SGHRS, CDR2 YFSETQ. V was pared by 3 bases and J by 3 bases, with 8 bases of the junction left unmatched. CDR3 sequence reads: CASSWNPGTKETQYF. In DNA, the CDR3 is TGCGCCAGCAGCTGGAACCCAGGGACTAAAGAGACCCAGTACTTC.

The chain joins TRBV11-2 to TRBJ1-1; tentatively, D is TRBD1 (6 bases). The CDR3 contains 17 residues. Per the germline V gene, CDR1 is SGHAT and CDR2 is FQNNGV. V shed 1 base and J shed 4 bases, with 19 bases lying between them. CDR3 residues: CASSLGVRGPRGTEAFF. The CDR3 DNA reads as TGTGCCAGCAGCTTAGGGGTCAGGGGACCCCGGGGCACTGAAGCTTTCTTT.

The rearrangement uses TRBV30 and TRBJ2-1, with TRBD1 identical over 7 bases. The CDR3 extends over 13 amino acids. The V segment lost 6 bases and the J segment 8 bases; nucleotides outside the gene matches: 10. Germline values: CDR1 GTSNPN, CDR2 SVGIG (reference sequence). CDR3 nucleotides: TGTGCCTGTGAACAGGGGAATAAGGATGAGCAGTTCTTC. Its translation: CACEQGNKDEQFF. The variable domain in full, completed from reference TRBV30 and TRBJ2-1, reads SQTIHQWPATLVQPVGSPLSLECTVEGTSNPNLYWYRQAAGRGLQLLFYSVGIGQISSEVPQNLSASRPQDRQFILSSKKLLLSDSGFYLCACEQGNKDEQFFGPGTRLTVL.

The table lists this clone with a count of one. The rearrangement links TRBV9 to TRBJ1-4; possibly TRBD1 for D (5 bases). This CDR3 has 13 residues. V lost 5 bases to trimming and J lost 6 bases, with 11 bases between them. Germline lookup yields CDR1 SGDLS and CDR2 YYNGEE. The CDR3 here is CASSRGRDEKLFF. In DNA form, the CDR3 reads TGTGCCAGCAGTCGGGGGAGGGATGAAAAACTGTTTTTT.

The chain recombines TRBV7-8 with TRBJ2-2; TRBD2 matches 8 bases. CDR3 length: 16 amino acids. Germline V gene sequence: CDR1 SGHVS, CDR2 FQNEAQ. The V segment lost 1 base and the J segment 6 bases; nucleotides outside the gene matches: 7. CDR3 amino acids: CASSLGGGKEAGELFF. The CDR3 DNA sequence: TGTGCCAGCAGCTTAGGCGGGGGGAAAGAGGCCGGGGAGCTGTTTTTT.

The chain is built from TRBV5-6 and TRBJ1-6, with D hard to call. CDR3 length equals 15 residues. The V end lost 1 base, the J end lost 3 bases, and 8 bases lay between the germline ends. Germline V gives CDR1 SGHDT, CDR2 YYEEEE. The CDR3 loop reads CASSLPQNYNSPLHF. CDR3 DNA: TGTGCCAGCAGCTTGCCACAGAACTATAATTCACCCCTCCACTTT.

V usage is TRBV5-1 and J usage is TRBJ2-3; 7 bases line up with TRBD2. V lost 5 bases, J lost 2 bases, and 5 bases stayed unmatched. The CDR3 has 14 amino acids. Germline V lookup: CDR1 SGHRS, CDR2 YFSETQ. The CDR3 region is CASRPGLLTDTQYF. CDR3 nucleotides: TGCGCCAGCAGGCCGGGACTACTCACAGATACGCAGTATTTT.

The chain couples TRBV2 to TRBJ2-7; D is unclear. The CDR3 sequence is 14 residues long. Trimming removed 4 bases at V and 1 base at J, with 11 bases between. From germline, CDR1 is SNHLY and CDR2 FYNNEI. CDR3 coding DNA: TGTGCCAGCAGTGGGGCAGCCGGTTCCTACGAGCAGTACTTC. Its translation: CASSGAAGSYEQYF.

The CDR3 sequence: CASSIQHTDTQYF. Here the CDR3 DNA reads TGTGCCAGCAGCATACAACACACAGATACGCAGTATTTT. V is TRBV9 and J is TRBJ2-3, with D hard to call. The CDR3 covers 13 residues. Trimming shortened V by 4 bases and J by 2 bases, and 8 bases separated the two germline ends. Germline V gene sequence: CDR1 SGDLS, CDR2 YYNGEE.

DNA for the CDR3: TGCGCCAGCAGGGGACAGGGTAGCAACACTGAAGCTTTCTTT. This codes for CASRGQGSNTEAFF. V gene TRBV23-1 combines with J gene TRBJ1-1; 9 bases are shared with TRBD1. TRBV23-1 is flagged as an ORF with uncertain function. V was pared by 6 bases and J by 2 bases, with 4 bases of the junction left unmatched. The CDR3 sequence is 14 residues long.

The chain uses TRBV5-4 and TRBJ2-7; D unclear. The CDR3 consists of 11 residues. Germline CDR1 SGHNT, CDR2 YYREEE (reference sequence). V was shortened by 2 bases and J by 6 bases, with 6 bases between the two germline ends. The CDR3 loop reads CASSFGPEQYF. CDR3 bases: TGTGCCAGCAGCTTCGGTCCCGAGCAGTACTTC.

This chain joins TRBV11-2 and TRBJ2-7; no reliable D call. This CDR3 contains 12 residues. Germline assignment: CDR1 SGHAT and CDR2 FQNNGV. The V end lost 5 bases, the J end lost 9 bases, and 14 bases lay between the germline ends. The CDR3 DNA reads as TGTGCCAGCAGCCCCCAAAGACAAGTGCAGTACTTC. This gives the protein CASSPQRQVQYF. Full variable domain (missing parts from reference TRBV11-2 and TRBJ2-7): EAGVAQSPRYKIIEKRQSVAFWCNPISGHATLYWYQQILGQGPKLLIQFQNNGVVDDSQLPKDRFSAERLKGVDSTLKIQPAKLEDSAVYLCASSPQRQVQYFGPGTRLTVT.

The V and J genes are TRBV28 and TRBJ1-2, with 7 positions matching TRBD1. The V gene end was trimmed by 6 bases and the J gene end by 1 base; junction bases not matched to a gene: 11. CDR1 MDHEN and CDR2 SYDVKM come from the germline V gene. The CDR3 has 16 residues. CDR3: CASRPQTGLLNYGYTF. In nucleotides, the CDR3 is TGTGCCAGCAGGCCGCAGACAGGGCTACTTAACTATGGCTACACCTTC.

CDR3 nucleotide sequence: TGTGCCAGCAGCTTAGGCCCCATCAGGGGCCTGACCTATGGCTACACCTTC. As protein: CASSLGPIRGLTYGYTF. The chain recombines TRBV7-2 with TRBJ1-2; possibly TRBD1 for D (6 bases). The CDR3 is 17 residues long. CDR1 and CDR2 (germline): SGHTA, FQGNSA. Trimming removed 1 base at V and 4 bases at J, with 19 bases between.

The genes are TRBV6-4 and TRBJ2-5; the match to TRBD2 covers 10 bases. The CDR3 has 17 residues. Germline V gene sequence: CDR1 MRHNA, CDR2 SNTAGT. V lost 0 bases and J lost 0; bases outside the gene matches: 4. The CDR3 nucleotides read TGTGCCAGCAGTGACTCTATTACTAGCGGGAACCAAGAGACCCAGTACTTC. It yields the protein CASSDSITSGNQETQYF.